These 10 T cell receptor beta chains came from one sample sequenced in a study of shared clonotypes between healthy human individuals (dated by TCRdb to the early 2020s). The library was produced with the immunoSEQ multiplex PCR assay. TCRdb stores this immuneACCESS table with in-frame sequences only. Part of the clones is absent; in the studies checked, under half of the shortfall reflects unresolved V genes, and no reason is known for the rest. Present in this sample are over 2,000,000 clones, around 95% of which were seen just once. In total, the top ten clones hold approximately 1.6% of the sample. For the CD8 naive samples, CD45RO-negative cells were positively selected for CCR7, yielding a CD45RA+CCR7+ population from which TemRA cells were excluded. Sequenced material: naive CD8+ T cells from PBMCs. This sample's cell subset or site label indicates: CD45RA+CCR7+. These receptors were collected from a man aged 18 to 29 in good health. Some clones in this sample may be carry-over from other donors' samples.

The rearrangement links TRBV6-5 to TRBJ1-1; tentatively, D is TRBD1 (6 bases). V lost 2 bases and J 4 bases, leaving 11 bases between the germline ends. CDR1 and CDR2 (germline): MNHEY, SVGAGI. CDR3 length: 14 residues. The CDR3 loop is CASSYAGGATEAFF. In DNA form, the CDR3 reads TGTGCCAGCAGTTACGCGGGGGGGGCCACTGAAGCTTTCTTT.

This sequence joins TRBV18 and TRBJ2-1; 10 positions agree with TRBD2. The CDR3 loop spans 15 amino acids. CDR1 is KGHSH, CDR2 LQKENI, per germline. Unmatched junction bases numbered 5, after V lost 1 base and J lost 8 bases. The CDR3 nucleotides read TGTGCCAGCTCACCACTAACTAGCGGGGACCATGAGCAGTTCTTC. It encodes CASSPLTSGDHEQFF.

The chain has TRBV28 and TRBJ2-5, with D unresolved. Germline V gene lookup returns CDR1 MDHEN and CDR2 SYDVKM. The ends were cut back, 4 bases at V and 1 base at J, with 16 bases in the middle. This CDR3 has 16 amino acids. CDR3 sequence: CASSSPRGDPQETQYF. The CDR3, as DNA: TGTGCCAGCAGTTCCCCTCGTGGGGATCCCCAAGAGACCCAGTACTTC.

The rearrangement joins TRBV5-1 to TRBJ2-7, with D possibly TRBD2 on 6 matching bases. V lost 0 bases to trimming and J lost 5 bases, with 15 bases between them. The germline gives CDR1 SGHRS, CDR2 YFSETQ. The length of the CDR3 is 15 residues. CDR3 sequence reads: CASSLAGGSAHEQYF. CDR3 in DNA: TGCGCCAGCAGCTTGGCCGGGGGTAGCGCACACGAGCAGTACTTC.

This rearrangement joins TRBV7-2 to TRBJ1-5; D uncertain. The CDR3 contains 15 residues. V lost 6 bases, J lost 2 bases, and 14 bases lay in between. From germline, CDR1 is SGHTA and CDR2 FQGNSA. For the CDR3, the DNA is TGTGCCAGCAGTCACGAGGTGAGGGGCAATCAGCCCCAGCATTTT. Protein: CASSHEVRGNQPQHF. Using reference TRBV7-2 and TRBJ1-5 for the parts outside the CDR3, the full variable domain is GAGVSQSPSNKVTEKGKDVELRCDPISGHTALYWYRQSLGQGLEFLIYFQGNSAPDKSGLPSDRFSAERTGGSVSTLTIQRTQQEDSAVYLCASSHEVRGNQPQHFGDGTRLSIL.

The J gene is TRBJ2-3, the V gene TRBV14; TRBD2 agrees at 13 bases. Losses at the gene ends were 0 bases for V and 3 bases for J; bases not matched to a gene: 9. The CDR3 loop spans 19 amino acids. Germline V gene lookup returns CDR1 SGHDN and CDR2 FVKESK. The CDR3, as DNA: TGTGCCAGCAGCCAAGATTTGGCCGGACTAGCGGGAGTAACAGATACGCAGTATTTT. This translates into CASSQDLAGLAGVTDTQYF.

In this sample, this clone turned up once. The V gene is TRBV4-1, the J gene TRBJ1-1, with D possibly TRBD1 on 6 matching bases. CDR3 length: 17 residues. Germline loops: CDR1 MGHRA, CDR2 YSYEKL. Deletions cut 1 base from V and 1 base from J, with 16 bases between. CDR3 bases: TGCGCCAGCAGCCAAGCTGACCTCAGACAGGCGAACACTGAAGCTTTCTTT. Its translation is CASSQADLRQANTEAFF.

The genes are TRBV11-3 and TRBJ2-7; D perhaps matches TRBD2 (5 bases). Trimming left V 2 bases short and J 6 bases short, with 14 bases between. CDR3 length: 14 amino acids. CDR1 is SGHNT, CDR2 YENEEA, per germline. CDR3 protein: CASSLFLAPPEQYF. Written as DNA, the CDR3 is TGTGCCAGCAGCTTATTTCTAGCCCCTCCCGAGCAGTACTTC.

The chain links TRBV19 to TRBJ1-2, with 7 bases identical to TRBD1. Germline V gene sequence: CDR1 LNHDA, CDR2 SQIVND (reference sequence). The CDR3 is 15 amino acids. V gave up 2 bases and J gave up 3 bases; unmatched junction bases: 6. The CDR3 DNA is TGTGCCAGTAGTATATCGACAGGGTTGTACTATGGCTACACCTTC. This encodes CASSISTGLYYGYTF.

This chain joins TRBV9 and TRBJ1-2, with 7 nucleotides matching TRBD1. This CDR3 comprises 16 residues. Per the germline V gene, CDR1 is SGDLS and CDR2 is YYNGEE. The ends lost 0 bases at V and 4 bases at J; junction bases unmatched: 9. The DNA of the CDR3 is TGTGCCAGCAGCGTAGCTCTCGACAGGGACATCTATGGCTACACCTTC. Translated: CASSVALDRDIYGYTF.